These T cell receptor beta chains were read from a single sample in a study of T cell responses to AZD1222 COVID-19 vaccine. Sequencing used immunoSEQ multiplex PCR; TCRdb keeps in-frame clones, though not all of them. The table has around 50,000 clones, about 80% seen once. This specimen was peripheral blood, taken on day 0 of AZD1222 vaccination. These TCRs come from an adult in good health. CDR3s include the opening cysteine and the closing phenylalanine or tryptophan. The order of the fields is D gene, clone size, V gene, J gene, CDR3 protein, CDR3 DNA. The D gene is left open where the match is weak. Some rows mark clone size as missing; the rest say once, few, many or name a class of expanded clone.

>-|-|TRBV28|TRBJ1-2
CASRGLPNYGYTF
TGTGCCAGCAGGGGTCTACCTAACTATGGCTACACCTTC
>TRBD1|-|TRBV2|TRBJ1-2
CASRSPGQGNGYTF
TGTGCCAGCAGGAGTCCGGGACAGGGTAATGGCTACACCTTC
>-|-|TRBV2|TRBJ1-1
CAWGGNLRAWTEAFF
TGTGCTTGGGGGGGGAACTTAAGGGCTTGGACTGAAGCTTTCTTT
>-|-|TRBV27|TRBJ1-5
CASSFTFNQPQHF
TGTGCCAGCAGTTTCACTTTCAATCAGCCCCAGCATTTT
>-|-|TRBV28|TRBJ2-3
CASSRRVGADTQYF
TGTGCCAGCAGTAGGAGGGTCGGGGCAGATACGCAGTATTTT
>-|few|TRBV6-5|TRBJ1-2
CASTYGGRTGYGYTF
TGTGCCAGCACCTACGGAGGGCGGACTGGCTATGGCTACACCTTC
>TRBD1|-|TRBV7-9|TRBJ2-7
CASSDFTTGTGGYEQYF
TGTGCCAGCAGCGATTTTACCACCGGGACAGGGGGTTACGAGCAGTACTTC
>TRBD2|-|TRBV6-4|TRBJ2-1
CASSIKLAGGGGEQFF
TGTGCCAGCAGTATAAAATTAGCGGGAGGAGGAGGTGAGCAGTTCTTC
>-|-|TRBV5-8|TRBJ2-7
CASSPPTDSYEQYF
TGTGCCAGCAGCCCACCGACGGACTCCTACGAGCAGTACTTC
>-|-|TRBV28|TRBJ2-2
CASSLSTPSRELFF
TGTGCCAGCAGTTTATCGACTCCATCCAGGGAGCTGTTTTTT
>TRBD2|-|TRBV24-1|TRBJ2-3
CATSVAGGSDTQYF
TGTGCCACCAGTGTAGCGGGAGGTTCAGATACGCAGTATTTT
>-|-|TRBV3-1/TRBV3-2|TRBJ2-3
CASSQRGGGARTTDTQYF
TGTGCCAGCAGCCAAAGAGGAGGGGGGGCCAGGACCACAGATACGCAGTATTTT
>-|-|TRBV11-2|TRBJ1-6
CASSFREGKSPLHF
TGTGCCAGCAGCTTCCGGGAGGGGAAATCACCCCTCCACTTT
>TRBD1|once|TRBV10-1|TRBJ2-1
CASSVLRDSYNEQFF
TGCGCCAGCAGCGTTCTCCGGGACAGTTACAATGAGCAGTTCTTC
>-|-|TRBV4-2|TRBJ2-3
CASSQGRGDTDTQYF
TGTGCCAGCAGCCAAGGACGGGGAGACACAGATACGCAGTATTTT
>-|-|TRBV4-3|TRBJ1-1
CASSQDWGDTEAFF
TGCGCCAGCAGCCAAGATTGGGGGGACACTGAAGCTTTCTTT
>TRBD2|-|TRBV20-1|TRBJ2-5
CSASGGLAGDGETQYF
TGCAGTGCTAGTGGAGGACTAGCGGGAGATGGGGAGACCCAGTACTTC
>TRBD1|-|TRBV5-1|TRBJ2-5
CASTTTTGRETQYF
TGCGCCAGCACCACCACGACAGGGCGAGAGACCCAGTACTTC
>-|-|TRBV11-1|TRBJ2-7
CASSLEGGAGPYEQYF
TGTGCCAGCAGCTTAGAAGGCGGGGCGGGACCCTACGAGCAGTACTTC
>-|-|TRBV28|TRBJ2-5
CASRPGTLQETQYF
TGTGCCAGCAGGCCCGGGACCCTCCAAGAGACCCAGTACTTC
>-|-|TRBV19|TRBJ1-3
CASSTLLQGNTIYF
TGTGCCAGTAGTACCCTCTTGCAGGGAAACACCATATATTTT
>-|once|TRBV5-5|TRBJ2-3
CASSLYITSTTDTQYF
TGTGCCAGCAGCTTGTATATAACTAGCACGACAGATACGCAGTATTTT
>-|-|TRBV5-4|TRBJ2-2
CASSTRRGRTGELFF
TGTGCCAGCAGCACGCGAAGGGGAAGGACCGGGGAGCTGTTTTTT
>-|-|TRBV27|TRBJ2-4
CASSGRVGNIQYF
TGTGCCAGCAGTGGCAGGGTCGGAAACATTCAGTACTTC
>-|once|TRBV9|TRBJ1-2
CASSELGLGYGYTF
TGTGCCAGCAGCGAGCTGGGACTGGGGTATGGCTACACCTTC
>-|-|TRBV5-5|TRBJ1-5
CASSPRGLYSNQPQHF
TGTGCCAGCAGCCCCCGGGGCCTTTATAGCAATCAGCCCCAGCATTTT
>-|-|TRBV18|TRBJ1-4
CASSPSHSATNEKLFF
TGTGCCAGCTCACCATCTCACAGTGCAACTAATGAAAAACTGTTTTTT